This T cell receptor beta chain was identified during a study of CD8 T cells in ankylosing spondylitis. Study conclusions and caveats: Reactive arthritis synovial fluid and blood were previously reported to contain some motif variants. A TCR beta motif of eight highly homologous variants appeared characteristic of ankylosing spondylitis blood. Disease-associated clones were reportedly significantly overrepresented in matched ankylosing spondylitis synovial fluid.

Researchers built TCR beta libraries using quantitative 5'-RACE with molecular barcodes. MiXCR was run by TCRdb on the 5' RACE reads, yielding one entry per CDR3 protein. The sample shows a few hundred thousand distinct CDR3 sequences, approximately 7.4% of them seen only once. This clonotype was observed at least ten times. Its antigen is not known. Germline assignment: CDR1 DFQATT and CDR2 SNEGSKA (reference sequence). With 6 bases clipped from V and 0 bases from J, the junction kept 5 bases outside the gene matches. This CDR3 has 13 residues. Sequencing was performed on blood, either unsorted or a sorted T cell fraction (not recorded which). The source of this sequence is a male donor with ankylosing spondylitis. V gene TRBV20-1 combines with J gene TRBJ2-7; 7 nucleotides line up with TRBD1. This CDR3 is CSAQDRYSYEQYF. The CDR3 bases are TGCAGTGCCCAGGACAGGTACTCCTACGAGCAGTACTTC.